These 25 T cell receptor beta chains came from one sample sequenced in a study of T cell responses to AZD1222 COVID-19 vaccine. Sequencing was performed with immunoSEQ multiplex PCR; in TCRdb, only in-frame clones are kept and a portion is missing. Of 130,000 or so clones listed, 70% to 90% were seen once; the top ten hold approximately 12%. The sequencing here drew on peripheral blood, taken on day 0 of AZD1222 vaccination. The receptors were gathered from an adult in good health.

Written as DNA, the CDR3 is TGCAGTGCTAGTTCAGGGGGCGTCTATGGCTACACCTTC. It encodes CSASSGGVYGYTF. The rearrangement uses TRBV20-1 and TRBJ1-2; TRBD1 agrees at 8 bases. V gave up 3 bases and J gave up 4 bases; unmatched junction bases: 4. Looked up from germline, CDR1 is DFQATT and CDR2 is SNEGSKA (reference sequence). The CDR3 is made up of 13 amino acids.

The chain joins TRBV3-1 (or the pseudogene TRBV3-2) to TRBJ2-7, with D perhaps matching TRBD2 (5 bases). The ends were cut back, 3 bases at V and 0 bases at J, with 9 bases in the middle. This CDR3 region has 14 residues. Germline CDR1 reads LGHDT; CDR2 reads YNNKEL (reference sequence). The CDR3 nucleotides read TGTGCCAGCAGCCAGGGAGAGACCTCCTACGAGCAGTACTTC. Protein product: CASSQGETSYEQYF.

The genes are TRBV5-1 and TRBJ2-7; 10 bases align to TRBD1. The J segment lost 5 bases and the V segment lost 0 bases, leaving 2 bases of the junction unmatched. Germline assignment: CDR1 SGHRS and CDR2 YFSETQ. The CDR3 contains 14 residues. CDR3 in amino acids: CASSLGQGADEQYF. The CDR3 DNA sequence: TGCGCCAGCAGCTTGGGACAGGGGGCTGACGAGCAGTACTTC. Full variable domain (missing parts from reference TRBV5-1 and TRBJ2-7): KAGVTQTPRYLIKTRGQQVTLSCSPISGHRSVSWYQQTPGQGLQFLFEYFSETQRNKGNFPGRFSGRQFSNSRSEMNVSTLELGDSALYLCASSLGQGADEQYFGPGTRLTVT.

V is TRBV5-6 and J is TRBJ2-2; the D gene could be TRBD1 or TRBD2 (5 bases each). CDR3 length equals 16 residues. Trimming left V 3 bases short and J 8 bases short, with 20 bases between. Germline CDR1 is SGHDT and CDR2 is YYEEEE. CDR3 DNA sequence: TGTGCCAGCAGCTACCGGGACGGGGCCTTTTTTGGGGAGCTGTTTTTT. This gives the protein CASSYRDGAFFGELFF.

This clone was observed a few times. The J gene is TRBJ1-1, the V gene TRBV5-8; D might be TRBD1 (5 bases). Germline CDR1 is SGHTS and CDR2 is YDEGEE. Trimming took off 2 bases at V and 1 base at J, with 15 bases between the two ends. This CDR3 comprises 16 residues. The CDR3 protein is CASSLNGGYPNTEAFF. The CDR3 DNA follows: TGTGCCAGCAGCTTAAATGGGGGGTACCCGAACACTGAAGCTTTCTTT. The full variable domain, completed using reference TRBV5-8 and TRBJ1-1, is EAGVTQSPTHLIKTRGQQATLRCSPISGHTSVYWYQQALGLGLQFLLWYDEGEERNRGNFPPRFSGRQFPNYSSELNVNALELEDSALYLCASSLNGGYPNTEAFFGQGTRLTVV.

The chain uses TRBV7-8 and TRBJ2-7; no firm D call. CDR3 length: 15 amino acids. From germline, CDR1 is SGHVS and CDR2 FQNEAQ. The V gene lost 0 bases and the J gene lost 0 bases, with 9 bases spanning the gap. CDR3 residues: CASSLAPRSSYEQYF. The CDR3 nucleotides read TGTGCCAGCAGCTTAGCCCCCAGGAGCTCCTACGAGCAGTACTTC.

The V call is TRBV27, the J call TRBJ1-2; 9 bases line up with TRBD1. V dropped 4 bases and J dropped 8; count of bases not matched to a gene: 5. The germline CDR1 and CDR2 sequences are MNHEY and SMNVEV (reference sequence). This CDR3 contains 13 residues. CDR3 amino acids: CASSSTGGGGYTF. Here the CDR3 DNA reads TGTGCCAGCAGTTCAACAGGGGGCGGAGGCTACACCTTC.

CDR3 sequence: CASSLQLQDGQPQHF. CDR3 coding DNA: TGTGCCAGCAGTTTACAGTTGCAGGACGGTCAGCCCCAGCATTTT. The chain carries TRBV28 and TRBJ1-5, with unresolved D. Germline CDR1 is MDHEN and CDR2 is SYDVKM. The V end was cut by 2 bases, the J end by 6 bases, with 14 bases between. The CDR3 extends over 15 amino acids.

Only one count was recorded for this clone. Written as DNA, the CDR3 is TGTGCCAGCAGCGGGGGGCGGAACACCGGGGAGCTGTTTTTT. It yields the protein CASSGGRNTGELFF. V usage is TRBV27 and J usage is TRBJ2-2, with a tentative D call TRBD2 (7 bases). Germline CDR1 MNHEY, CDR2 SMNVEV (reference sequence). This CDR3 has 14 residues. V lost 6 bases to trimming and J lost 1 base, with 9 bases between them.

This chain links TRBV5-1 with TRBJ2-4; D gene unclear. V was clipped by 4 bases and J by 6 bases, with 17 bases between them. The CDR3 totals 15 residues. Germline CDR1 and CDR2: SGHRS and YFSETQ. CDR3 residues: CASSVTRTDSNIQYF. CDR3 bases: TGCGCCAGCAGCGTAACCCGAACGGATTCAAACATTCAGTACTTC.

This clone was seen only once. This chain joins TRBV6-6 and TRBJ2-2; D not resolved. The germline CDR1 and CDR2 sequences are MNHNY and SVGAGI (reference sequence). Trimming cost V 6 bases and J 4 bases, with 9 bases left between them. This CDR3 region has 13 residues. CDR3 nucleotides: TGTGCCAGCAGCGCCCGAAGCACCGGGGAGCTGTTTTTT. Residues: CASSARSTGELFF.

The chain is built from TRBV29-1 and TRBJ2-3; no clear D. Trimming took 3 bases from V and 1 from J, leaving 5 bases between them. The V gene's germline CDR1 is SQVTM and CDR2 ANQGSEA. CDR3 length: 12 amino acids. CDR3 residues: CSVDGGTDTQYF. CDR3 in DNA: TGCAGCGTTGATGGGGGCACAGATACGCAGTATTTT.

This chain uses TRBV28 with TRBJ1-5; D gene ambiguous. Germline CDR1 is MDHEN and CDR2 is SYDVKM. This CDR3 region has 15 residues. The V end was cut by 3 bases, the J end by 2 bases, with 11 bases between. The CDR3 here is CASSFEDRGNQPQHF. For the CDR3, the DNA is TGTGCCAGCAGTTTCGAGGATAGGGGCAATCAGCCCCAGCATTTT. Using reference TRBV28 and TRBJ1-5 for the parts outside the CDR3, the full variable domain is DVKVTQSSRYLVKRTGEKVFLECVQDMDHENMFWYRQDPGLGLRLIYFSYDVKMKEKGDIPEGYSVSREKKERFSLILESASTNQTSMYLCASSFEDRGNQPQHFGDGTRLSIL.

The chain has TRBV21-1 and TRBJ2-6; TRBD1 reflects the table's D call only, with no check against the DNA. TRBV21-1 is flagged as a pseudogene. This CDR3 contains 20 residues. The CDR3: CASRLLPKNRGSSGANVLTF. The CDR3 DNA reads TGTGCCAGCCGGCTTCTACCCAAGAACAGGGGGAGCTCTGGGGCCAACGTCCTGACTTTC.

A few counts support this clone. The CDR3 bases are TGCGCCAGCCAGACAGGGGCCAACTATGGCTACACCTTC. Protein product: CASQTGANYGYTF. The rearrangement joins TRBV5-1 to TRBJ1-2, with 8 bases fitting TRBD1. The germline V gene has CDR1 SGHRS and CDR2 YFSETQ. The CDR3 has 13 residues. The V gene end was trimmed by 7 bases and the J gene end by 2 bases; junction bases not matched to a gene: 4.

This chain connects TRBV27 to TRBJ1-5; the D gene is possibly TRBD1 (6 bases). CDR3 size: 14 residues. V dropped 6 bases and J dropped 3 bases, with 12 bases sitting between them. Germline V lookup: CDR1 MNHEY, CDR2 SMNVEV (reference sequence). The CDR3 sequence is CASRTGQHNQPQHF. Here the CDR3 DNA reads TGTGCCAGCAGGACGGGACAACACAATCAGCCCCAGCATTTT.

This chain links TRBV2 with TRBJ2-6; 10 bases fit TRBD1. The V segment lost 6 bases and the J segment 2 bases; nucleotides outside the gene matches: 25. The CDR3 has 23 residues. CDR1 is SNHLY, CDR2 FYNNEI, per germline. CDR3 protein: CASRGNPLGQGRLRLAGANVLTF. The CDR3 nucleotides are TGTGCCAGCAGAGGAAACCCCCTGGGACAGGGGCGTTTACGGCTCGCTGGGGCCAACGTCCTGACTTTC.

The CDR3 region is CASSFLRQSSGNTIYF. CDR3 coding DNA: TGTGCCAGCAGCTTCTTACGACAGAGCTCTGGAAACACCATATATTTT. The rearrangement joins TRBV7-6 to TRBJ1-3, with D maybe TRBD1 (5 bases). Trimming cost V 3 bases and J 0 bases, with 12 bases left between them. The CDR3 is 16 amino acids. CDR1 and CDR2 (germline): SGHVS, FNYEAQ.

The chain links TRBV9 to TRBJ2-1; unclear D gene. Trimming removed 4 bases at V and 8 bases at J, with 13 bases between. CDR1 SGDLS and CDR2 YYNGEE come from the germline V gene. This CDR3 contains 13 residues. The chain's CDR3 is CASSLILDYEQFF. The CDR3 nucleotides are TGTGCCAGCAGCCTTATTCTAGATTATGAGCAGTTCTTC.

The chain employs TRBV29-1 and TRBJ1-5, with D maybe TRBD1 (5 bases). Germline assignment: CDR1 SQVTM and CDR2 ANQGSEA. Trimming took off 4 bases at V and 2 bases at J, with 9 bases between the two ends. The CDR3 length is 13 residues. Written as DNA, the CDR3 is TGCAGCGTTGCCAGGGACGGCAATCAGCCCCAGCATTTT. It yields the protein CSVARDGNQPQHF.

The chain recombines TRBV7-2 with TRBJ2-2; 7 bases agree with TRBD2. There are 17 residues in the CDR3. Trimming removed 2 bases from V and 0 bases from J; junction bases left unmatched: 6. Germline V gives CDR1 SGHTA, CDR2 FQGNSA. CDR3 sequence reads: CASSLRSGRPNTGELFF. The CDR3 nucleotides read TGTGCCAGCAGCTTACGTAGCGGGCGGCCGAACACCGGGGAGCTGTTTTTT.

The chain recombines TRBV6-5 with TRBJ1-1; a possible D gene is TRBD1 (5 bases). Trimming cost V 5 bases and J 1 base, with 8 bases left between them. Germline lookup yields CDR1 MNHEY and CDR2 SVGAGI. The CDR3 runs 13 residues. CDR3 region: CASSNGGNTEAFF. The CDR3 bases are TGTGCCAGCAGTAACGGGGGGAACACTGAAGCTTTCTTT.

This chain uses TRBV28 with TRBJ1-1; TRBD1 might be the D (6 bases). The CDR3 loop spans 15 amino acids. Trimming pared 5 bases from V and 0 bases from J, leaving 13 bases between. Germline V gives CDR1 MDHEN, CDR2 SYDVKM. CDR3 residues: CASSGRTELNTEAFF. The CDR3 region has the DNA TGTGCCAGCAGTGGGCGGACAGAGTTGAACACTGAAGCTTTCTTT.

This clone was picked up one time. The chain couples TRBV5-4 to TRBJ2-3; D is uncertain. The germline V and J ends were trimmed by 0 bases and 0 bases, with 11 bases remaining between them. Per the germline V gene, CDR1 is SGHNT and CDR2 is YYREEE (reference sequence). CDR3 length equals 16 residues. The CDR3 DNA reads TGTGCCAGCAGCTTGGACAGACGAACTAGCACAGATACGCAGTATTTT. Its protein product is CASSLDRRTSTDTQYF. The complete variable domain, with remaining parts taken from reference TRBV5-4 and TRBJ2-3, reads ETGVTQSPTHLIKTRGQQVTLRCSSQSGHNTVSWYQQALGQGPQFIFQYYREEENGRGNFPPRFSGLQFPNYSSELNVNALELDDSALYLCASSLDRRTSTDTQYFGPGTRLTVL.

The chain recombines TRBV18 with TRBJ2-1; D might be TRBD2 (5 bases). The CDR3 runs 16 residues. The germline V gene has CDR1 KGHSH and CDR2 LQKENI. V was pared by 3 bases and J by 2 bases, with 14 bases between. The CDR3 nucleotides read TGTGCCAGCTCACCGTGGGAGACGGGCGCCTACAATGAGCAGTTCTTC. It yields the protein CASSPWETGAYNEQFF.